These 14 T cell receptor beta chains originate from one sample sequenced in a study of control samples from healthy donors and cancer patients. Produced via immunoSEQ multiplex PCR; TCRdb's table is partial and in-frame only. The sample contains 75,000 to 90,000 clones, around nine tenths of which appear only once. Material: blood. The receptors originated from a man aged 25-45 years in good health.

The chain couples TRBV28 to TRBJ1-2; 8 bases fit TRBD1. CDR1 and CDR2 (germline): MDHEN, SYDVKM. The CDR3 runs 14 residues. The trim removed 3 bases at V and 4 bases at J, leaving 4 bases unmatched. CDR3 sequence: CASSLVGQGYGYTF. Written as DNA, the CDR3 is TGTGCCAGCAGTTTGGTCGGACAGGGCTATGGCTACACCTTC.

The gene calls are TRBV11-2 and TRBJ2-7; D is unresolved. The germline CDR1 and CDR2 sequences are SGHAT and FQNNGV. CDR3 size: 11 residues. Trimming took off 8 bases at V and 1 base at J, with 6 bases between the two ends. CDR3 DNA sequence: TGTGCCAGCGGGATTTCCTACGAGCAGTACTTC. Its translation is CASGISYEQYF. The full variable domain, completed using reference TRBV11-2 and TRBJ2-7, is EAGVAQSPRYKIIEKRQSVAFWCNPISGHATLYWYQQILGQGPKLLIQFQNNGVVDDSQLPKDRFSAERLKGVDSTLKIQPAKLEDSAVYLCASGISYEQYFGPGTRLTVT.

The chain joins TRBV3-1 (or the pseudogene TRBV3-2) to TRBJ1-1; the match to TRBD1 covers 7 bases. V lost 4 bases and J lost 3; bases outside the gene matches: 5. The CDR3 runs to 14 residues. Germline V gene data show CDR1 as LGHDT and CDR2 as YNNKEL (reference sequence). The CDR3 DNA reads TGTGCCAGCAGCCCTCTGCAGGGGGACACTGAAGCTTTCTTT. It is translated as CASSPLQGDTEAFF.

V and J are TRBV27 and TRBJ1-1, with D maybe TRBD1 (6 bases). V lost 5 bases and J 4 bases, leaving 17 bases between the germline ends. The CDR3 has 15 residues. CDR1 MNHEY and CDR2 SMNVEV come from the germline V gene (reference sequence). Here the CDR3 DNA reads TGTGCCAGCAGTAACCGGGAAGGGGGTTTCACTGAAGCTTTCTTT. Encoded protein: CASSNREGGFTEAFF.

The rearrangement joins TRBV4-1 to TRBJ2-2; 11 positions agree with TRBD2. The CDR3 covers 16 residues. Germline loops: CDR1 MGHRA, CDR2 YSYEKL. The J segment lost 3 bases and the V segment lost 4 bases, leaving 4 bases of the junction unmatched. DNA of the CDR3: TGCGCCAGCAGCCCAATAGCGGGGGGGCACACCGGGGAGCTGTTTTTT. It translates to CASSPIAGGHTGELFF.

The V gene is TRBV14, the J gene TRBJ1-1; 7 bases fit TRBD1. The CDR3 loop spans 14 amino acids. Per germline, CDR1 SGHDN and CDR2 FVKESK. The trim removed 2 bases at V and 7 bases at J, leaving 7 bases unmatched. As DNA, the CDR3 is TGTGCCAGCAGCCAAATCAGGGGGAAGGGTGAAGCTTTCTTT. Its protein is CASSQIRGKGEAFF.

CDR3 sequence: CASTRDRGRETQYF. CDR3 nucleotide sequence: TGTGCCAGCACCCGGGACAGGGGTCGGGAGACCCAGTACTTC. V gene TRBV6-5 combines with J gene TRBJ2-5; 10 bases align to TRBD1. Germline CDR1 MNHEY, CDR2 SVGAGI. The CDR3 sequence is 14 residues long. V dropped 7 bases and J dropped 5; count of bases not matched to a gene: 7.

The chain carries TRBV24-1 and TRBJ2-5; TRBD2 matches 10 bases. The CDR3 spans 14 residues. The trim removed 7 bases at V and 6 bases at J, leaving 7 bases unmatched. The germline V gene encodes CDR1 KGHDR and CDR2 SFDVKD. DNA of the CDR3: TGTGCCACCAGCGTTAGCGGGGGGTCCCAGACCCAGTACTTC. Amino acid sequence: CATSVSGGSQTQYF.

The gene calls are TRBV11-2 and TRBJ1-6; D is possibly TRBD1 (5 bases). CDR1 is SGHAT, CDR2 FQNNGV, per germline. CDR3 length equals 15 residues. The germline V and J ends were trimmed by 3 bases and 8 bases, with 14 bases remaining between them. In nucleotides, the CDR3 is TGTGCCAGCAGCTTCCGGGGGTTCAATGATTCACCCCTCCACTTT. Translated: CASSFRGFNDSPLHF.

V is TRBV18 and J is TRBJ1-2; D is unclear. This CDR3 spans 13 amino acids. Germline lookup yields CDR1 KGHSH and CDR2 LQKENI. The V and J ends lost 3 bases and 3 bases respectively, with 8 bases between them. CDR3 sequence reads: CASSPDRYYGYTF. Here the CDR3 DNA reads TGTGCCAGCTCACCGGACCGGTACTATGGCTACACCTTC.

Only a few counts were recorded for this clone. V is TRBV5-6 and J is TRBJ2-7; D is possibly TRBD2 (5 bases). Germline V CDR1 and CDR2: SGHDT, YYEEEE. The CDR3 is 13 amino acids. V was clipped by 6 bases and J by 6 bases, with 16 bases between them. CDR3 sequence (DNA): TGTGCCAGCACTACAATCGGGATGGGCGAGCAGTACGTC. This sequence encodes CASTTIGMGEQYV.

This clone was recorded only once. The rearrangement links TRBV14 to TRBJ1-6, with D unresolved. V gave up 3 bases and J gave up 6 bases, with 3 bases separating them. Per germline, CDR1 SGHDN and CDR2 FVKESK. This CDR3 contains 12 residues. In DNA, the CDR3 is TGTGCCAGCAGCCAGGCTAATTCACCCCTCCACTTT. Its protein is CASSQANSPLHF.

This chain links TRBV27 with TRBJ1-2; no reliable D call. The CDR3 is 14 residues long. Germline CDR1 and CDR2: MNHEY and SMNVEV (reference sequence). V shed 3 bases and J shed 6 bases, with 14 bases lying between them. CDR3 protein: CASSLPGSRDGYTF. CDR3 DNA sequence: TGTGCCAGCAGTTTGCCAGGATCGAGGGATGGCTACACCTTC.

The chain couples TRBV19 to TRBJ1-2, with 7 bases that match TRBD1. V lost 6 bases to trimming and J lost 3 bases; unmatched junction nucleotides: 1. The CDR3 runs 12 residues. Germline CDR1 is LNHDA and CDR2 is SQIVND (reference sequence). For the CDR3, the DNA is TGTGCCAGTAGCGACAGGGACTATGGCTACACCTTC. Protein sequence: CASSDRDYGYTF.